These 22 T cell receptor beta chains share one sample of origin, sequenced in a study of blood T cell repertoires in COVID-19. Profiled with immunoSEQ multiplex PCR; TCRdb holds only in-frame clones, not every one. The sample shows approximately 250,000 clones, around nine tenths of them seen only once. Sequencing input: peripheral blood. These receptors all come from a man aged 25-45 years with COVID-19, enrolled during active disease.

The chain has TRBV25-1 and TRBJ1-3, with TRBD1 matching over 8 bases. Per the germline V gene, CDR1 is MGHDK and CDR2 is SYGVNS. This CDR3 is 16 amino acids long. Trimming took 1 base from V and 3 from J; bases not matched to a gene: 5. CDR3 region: CASSESGTGYGNTIYF. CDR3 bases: TGTGCCAGCAGTGAATCAGGGACAGGATATGGAAACACCATATATTTT.

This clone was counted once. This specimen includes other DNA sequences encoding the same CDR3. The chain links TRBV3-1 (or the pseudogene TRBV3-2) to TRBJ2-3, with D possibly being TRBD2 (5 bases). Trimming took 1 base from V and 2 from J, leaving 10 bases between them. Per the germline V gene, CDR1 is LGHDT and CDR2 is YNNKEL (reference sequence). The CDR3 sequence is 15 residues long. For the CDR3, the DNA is TGTGCCAGCAGCCAAGGGACTGGCCTCACAGATACGCAGTATTTT. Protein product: CASSQGTGLTDTQYF.

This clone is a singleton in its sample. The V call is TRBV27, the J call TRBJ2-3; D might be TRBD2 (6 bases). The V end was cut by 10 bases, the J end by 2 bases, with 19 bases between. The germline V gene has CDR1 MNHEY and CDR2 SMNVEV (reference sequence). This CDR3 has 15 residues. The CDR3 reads CATRLLAKPTDTQYF. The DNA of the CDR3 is TGTGCCACCCGCCTTCTAGCGAAACCCACAGATACGCAGTATTTT.

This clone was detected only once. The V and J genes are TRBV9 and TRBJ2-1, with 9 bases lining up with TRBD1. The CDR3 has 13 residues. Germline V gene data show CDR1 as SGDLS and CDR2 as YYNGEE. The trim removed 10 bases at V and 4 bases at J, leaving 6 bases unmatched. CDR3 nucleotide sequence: TGTGCCTCACAGGGGGCGGATTACAATGAGCAGTTCTTC. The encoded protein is CASQGADYNEQFF.

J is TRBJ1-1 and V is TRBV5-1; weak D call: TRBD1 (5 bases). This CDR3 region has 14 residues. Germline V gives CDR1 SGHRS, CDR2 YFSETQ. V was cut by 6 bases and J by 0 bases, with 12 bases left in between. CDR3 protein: CASTWEGLNTEAFF. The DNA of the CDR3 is TGCGCCAGCACCTGGGAGGGACTGAACACTGAAGCTTTCTTT.

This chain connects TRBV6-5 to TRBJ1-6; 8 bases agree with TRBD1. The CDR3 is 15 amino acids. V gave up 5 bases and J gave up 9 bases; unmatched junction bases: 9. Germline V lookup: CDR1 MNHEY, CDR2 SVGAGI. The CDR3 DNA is TGTGCCAGCAGTACCAGACAGGGGCCGGGTTCACCCCTCCACTTT. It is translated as CASSTRQGPGSPLHF.

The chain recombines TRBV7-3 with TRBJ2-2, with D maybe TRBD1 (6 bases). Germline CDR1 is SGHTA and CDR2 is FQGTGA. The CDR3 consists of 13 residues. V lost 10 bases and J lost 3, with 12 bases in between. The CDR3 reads CATMDSHTGELFF. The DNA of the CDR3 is TGTGCCACTATGGACAGCCACACCGGGGAGCTGTTTTTT.

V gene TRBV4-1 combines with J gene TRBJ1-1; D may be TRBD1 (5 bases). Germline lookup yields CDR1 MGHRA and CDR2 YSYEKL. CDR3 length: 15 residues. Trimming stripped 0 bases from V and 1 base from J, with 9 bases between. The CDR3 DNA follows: TGCGCCAGCAGCCAAGATGCTGGGGCGAACACTGAAGCTTTCTTT. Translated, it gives CASSQDAGANTEAFF.

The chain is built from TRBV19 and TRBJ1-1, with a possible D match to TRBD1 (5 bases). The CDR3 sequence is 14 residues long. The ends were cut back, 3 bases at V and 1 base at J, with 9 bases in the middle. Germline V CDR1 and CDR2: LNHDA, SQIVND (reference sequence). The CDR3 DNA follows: TGTGCCAGTAGTATCCAAACAGGGAACACTGAAGCTTTCTTT. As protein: CASSIQTGNTEAFF.

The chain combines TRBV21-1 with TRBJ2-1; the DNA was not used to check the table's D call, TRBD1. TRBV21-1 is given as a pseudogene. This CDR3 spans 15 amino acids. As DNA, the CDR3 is TGTGCCAGCAGCAAAATTCATAGGGGCCGAACTGAGCAGTTCTTC. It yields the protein CASSKIHRGRTEQFF.

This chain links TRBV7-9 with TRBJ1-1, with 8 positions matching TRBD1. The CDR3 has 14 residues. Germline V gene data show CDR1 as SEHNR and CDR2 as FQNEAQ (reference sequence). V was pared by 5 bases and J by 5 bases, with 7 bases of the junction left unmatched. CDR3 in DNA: TGTGCCAGCAGCCCTGACAGGGGATGGACTGAAGCTTTCTTT. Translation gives CASSPDRGWTEAFF.

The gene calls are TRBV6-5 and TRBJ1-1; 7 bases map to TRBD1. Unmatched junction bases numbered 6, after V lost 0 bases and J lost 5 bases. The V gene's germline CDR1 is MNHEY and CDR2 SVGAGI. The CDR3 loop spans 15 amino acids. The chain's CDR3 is CASSYSDRIGTEAFF. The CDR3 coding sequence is TGTGCCAGCAGTTACTCGGACAGGATCGGGACTGAAGCTTTCTTT.

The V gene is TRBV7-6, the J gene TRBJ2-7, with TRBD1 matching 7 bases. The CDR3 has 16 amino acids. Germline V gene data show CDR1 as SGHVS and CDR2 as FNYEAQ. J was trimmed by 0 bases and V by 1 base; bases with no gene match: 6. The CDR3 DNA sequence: TGTGCCAGCAGCTTAGGGGGACAGCCGTCCTCCTACGAGCAGTACTTC. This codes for CASSLGGQPSSYEQYF.

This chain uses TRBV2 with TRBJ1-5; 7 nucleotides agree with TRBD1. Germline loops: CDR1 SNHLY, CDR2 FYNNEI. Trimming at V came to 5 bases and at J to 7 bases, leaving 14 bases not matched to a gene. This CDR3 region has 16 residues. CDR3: CASSPISRGQGQPQHF. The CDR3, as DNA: TGTGCCAGCAGTCCCATTTCGAGGGGGCAGGGGCAGCCCCAGCATTTT.

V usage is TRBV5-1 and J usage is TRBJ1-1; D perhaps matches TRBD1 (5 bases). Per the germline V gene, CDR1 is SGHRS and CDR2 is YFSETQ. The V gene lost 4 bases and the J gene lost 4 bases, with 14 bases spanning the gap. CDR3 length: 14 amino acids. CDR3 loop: CASSNAGPSTEAFF. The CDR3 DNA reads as TGCGCCAGCAGCAATGCGGGGCCTAGCACTGAAGCTTTCTTT.

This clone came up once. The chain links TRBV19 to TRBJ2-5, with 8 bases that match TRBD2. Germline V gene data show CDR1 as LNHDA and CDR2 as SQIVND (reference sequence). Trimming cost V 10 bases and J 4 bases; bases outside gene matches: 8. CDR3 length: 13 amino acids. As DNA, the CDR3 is TGTGCCACCCAAGCGGGGGTTTTAGAGACCCAGTACTTC. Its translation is CATQAGVLETQYF.

CDR3 sequence reads: CAISESRAQETQYF. Here the CDR3 DNA reads TGTGCCATCAGTGAGAGCAGGGCCCAAGAGACCCAGTACTTC. V gene TRBV10-3 combines with J gene TRBJ2-5; maybe TRBD1 (5 bases). Germline V gene data show CDR1 as ENHRY and CDR2 as SYGVKD. V lost 2 bases to trimming and J lost 1 base, with 8 bases between them. This CDR3 is built from 14 residues.

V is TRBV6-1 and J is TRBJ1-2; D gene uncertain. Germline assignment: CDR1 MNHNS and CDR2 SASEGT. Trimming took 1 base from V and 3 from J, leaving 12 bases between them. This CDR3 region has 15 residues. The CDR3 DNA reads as TGTGCCAGCAGTGAAGACCCGAACAGTTACTATGGCTACACCTTC. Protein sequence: CASSEDPNSYYGYTF.

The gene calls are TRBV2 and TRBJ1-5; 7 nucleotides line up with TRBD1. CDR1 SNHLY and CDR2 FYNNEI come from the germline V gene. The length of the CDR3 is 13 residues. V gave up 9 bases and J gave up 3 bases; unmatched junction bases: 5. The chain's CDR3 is CASSQGDNQPQHF. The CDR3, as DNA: TGTGCCAGTTCCCAGGGGGACAATCAGCCCCAGCATTTT.

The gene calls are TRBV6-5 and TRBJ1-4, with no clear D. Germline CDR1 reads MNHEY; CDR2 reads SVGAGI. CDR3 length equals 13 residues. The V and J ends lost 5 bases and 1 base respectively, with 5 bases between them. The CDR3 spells CASSHGTNEKLFF. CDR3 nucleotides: TGTGCCAGCAGTCACGGAACTAATGAAAAACTGTTTTTT.

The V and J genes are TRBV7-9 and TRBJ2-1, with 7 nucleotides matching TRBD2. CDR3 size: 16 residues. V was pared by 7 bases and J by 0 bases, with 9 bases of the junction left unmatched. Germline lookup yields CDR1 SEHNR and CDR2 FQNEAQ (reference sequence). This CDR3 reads CASIDLAVNSYNEQFF. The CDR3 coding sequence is TGTGCCAGCATCGATCTAGCGGTGAACTCCTACAATGAGCAGTTCTTC.

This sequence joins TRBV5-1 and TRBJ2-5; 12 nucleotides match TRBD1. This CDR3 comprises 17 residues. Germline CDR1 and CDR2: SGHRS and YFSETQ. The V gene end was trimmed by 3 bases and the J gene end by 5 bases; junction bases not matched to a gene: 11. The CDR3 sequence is CASSSGQGATGDETQYF. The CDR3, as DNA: TGCGCCAGCAGCTCGGGACAGGGGGCAACGGGGGACGAGACCCAGTACTTC.